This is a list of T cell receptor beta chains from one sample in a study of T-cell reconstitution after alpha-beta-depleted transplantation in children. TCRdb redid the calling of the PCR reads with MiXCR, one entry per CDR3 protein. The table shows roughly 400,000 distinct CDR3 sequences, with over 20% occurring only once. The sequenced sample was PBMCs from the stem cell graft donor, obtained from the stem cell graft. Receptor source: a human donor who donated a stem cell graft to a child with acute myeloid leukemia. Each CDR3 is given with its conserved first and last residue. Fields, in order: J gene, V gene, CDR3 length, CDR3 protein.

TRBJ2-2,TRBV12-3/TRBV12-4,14,CASSVPGGPGELFF
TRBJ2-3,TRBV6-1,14,CASSPTRGPDTQYF
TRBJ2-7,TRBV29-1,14,CSVFWTRNPYEQYF
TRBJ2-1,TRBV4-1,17,CASSQVHGGAGGTEQFF
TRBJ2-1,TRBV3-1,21,CASSHPPGTGDLGDSYNEQFF
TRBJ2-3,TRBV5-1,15,CASSSPGQGTDTQYF
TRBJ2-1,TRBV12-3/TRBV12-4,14,CASSTTASGSLGFF
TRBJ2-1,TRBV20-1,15,CSASGWTSVDNEQFF
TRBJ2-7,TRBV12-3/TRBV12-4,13,CASSFPQLAAVRF
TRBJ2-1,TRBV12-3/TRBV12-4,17,CASSFGHWTSEEDEQFF
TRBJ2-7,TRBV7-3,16,CASSLGLSQAGYEQYF
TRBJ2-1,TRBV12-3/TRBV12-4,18,CASSYALWDRGSINEQFF
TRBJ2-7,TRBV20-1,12,CSASGGADEQYF
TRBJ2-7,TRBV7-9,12,CASESSVREQYF
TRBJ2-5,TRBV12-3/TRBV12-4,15,CASRGLAGLEETQYF
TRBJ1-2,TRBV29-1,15,CSVENFGQGAGGYTF
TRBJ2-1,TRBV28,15,CASSQGGLVNNEQFF
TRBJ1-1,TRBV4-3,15,CASSQDRAGSAEAFF
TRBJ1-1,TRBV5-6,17,CASSFWVRAAMNTEAFF
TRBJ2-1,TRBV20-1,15,CSARVYRRASNEQFF
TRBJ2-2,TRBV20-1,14,CSAPIAGGTGELFF
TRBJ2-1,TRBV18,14,CASSPPRREGEQFF
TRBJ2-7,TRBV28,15,CASSRIRGPAYEQYF
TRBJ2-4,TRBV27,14,CASSPDSAKNIQYF
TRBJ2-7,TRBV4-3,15,CASSQEQGGSYEQYF
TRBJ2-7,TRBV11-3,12,CASSLVQHEQYF
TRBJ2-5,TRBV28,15,CASSSLQGEVETQYF
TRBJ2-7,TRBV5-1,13,CASSAQGPYEQYF
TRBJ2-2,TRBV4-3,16,CASSQGSEVLTGELFF
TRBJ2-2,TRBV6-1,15,CATILRGPGTGELFF
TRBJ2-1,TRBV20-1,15,CSANQAGSSYNEQFF
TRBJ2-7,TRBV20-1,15,CCARAGTGPSYEQYF
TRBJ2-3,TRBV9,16,CASSVEGGPSTDTQYF
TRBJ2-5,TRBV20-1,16,CSARDYTSGFSETQYF
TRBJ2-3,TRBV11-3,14,CASSLFTSTDTQYF
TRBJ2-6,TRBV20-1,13,CSANGPGANVLTF
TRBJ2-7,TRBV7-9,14,CASSLDRGQSEQYF
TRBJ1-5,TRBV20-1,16,CSASHGQAGSNQPQHF
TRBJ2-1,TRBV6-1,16,CASSSRLRPGGGEQFF
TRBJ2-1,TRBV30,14,CAWSDGGAYNEQFF
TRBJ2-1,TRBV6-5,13,CASTKWGYNEQFF
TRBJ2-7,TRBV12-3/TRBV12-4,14,CASSFRAHSYEQYF